These 4 T cell receptor beta chains came from one sample sequenced in a study of T cell responses to AZD1222 COVID-19 vaccine. Profiled with immunoSEQ multiplex PCR; TCRdb holds only in-frame clones, not every one. The sample includes roughly 100,000 clones, approximately 91% of them seen just once. Specimen: peripheral blood, collected on day 0 of AZD1222 vaccination. The origin of the receptors is an adult in good health.

The chain combines TRBV3-1 (or the pseudogene TRBV3-2) with TRBJ1-4, with D unclear. The CDR3 spans 16 residues. CDR1 is LGHDT, CDR2 YNNKEL, per germline (reference sequence). Trimming removed 2 bases at V and 8 bases at J, with 18 bases between. The CDR3 reads CASSQNGIVAGEKLFF. CDR3 sequence (DNA): TGTGCCAGCAGCCAAAACGGGATTGTGGCGGGGGAAAAACTGTTTTTT.

The rearrangement links TRBV6-5 to TRBJ2-1; no firm D call. Trimming removed 2 bases at V and 1 base at J, with 6 bases between. Germline values: CDR1 MNHEY, CDR2 SVGAGI. The CDR3 runs to 14 residues. The chain's CDR3 is CASSYLRSYNEQFF. The CDR3 DNA reads as TGTGCCAGCAGTTACCTGAGATCCTACAATGAGCAGTTCTTC.

This clone appeared once. The chain uses TRBV6-5 and TRBJ1-5; a possible D gene is TRBD1 (5 bases). There are 14 residues in the CDR3. Germline CDR1 and CDR2: MNHEY and SVGAGI. Trimming left V 8 bases short and J 4 bases short, with 15 bases between. The DNA for the CDR3 is TGTGCCAGCTGGCAGGGCCGCGGTAATCAGCCCCAGCATTTT. It is translated as CASWQGRGNQPQHF.

Comments on this clone: A junction boundary mismatches the germline segment, possibly from a read error. This rearrangement joins TRBV5-4 to TRBJ2-2; TRBD2 matches 10 bases. CDR1 is SGHNT, CDR2 YYREEE, per germline (reference sequence). The length of the CDR3 is 16 residues. The CDR3 protein is CASSLGLAGEGGKLFF. The DNA of the CDR3 is TGTGCCAGCAGCTTGGGGCTAGCGGGGGAAGGCGGGAAGCTGTTTTTT. Complete variable domain (other parts from reference TRBV5-4 and TRBJ2-2): ETGVTQSPTHLIKTRGQQVTLRCSSQSGHNTVSWYQQALGQGPQFIFQYYREEENGRGNFPPRFSGLQFPNYSSELNVNALELDDSALYLCASSLGLAGEGGKLFFGEGSRLTVL.